The clone carrying this T cell receptor beta chain has more than one count but fewer than ten. Antigen unknown. Per the germline V gene, CDR1 is DFQATT and CDR2 is SNEGSKA (reference sequence). V was pared by 5 bases and J by 3 bases, with 10 bases between. The CDR3 is made up of 12 amino acids. TCR beta CDR3 regions were amplified from RNA transcripts. The HTBI set primed first-round TCR CDR3 RT-PCR. Each CDR3 protein is one row after TCRdb ran MiXCR on the multiplex PCR reads. The sample records 340,000 or so distinct CDR3 sequences, approximately 18% being singletons. The entry originates in a study of T cells in Graves' hyperthyroidism and ophthalmopathy. Study-level findings and limits: Ophthalmopathy could be told apart from stable hyperthyroidism with a 13 V-J model.

Absent ophthalmopathy progression within 18 months defined stable Graves' hyperthyroidism. Recently diagnosed hyperthyroidism of less than 2 months' duration affected patients aged 18 to 65. The chain employs TRBV20-1 and TRBJ1-1; D not resolved. The specimen sequenced was blood. The clonotype originates from a woman between 45 and 60 years old with Graves' hyperthyroidism. CDR3 protein: CSAPGTYTEAFF. The CDR3 nucleotides are TGCAGTGCTCCCGGCACCTACACTGAAGCTTTCTTT.